A single sample is the source of the 18 T cell receptor beta chains below, sequenced in a study of T cells in localized non-small cell lung cancer. Profiling relied on immunoSEQ multiplex PCR, and the TCRdb table lists in-frame clones only, not all of them. The sample contains a few thousand clones, under 30% of which appear only once. This specimen consisted of lung tumor tissue, obtained before any cancer treatment. Receptor source: a woman aged 35-75 years with stage III lung adenocarcinoma.

The V gene is TRBV29-1, the J gene TRBJ2-7; 9 bases are a match to TRBD2. V was pared by 7 bases and J by 2 bases, with 15 bases of the junction left unmatched. The CDR3 sequence is 16 residues long. CDR1 SQVTM and CDR2 ANQGSEA come from the germline V gene. CDR3 sequence (DNA): TGCAGCGCCATCCCCGGGGGGACTAGCAGAGCCTACGAGCAGTACTTC. Its protein is CSAIPGGTSRAYEQYF.

This clone came up a few times. J is TRBJ1-5 and V is TRBV28; D is perhaps TRBD1 (6 bases). Germline lookup yields CDR1 MDHEN and CDR2 SYDVKM. V was shortened by 7 bases and J by 4 bases, with 14 bases between the two germline ends. The CDR3 has 14 amino acids. The CDR3 reads CASTGYTGNQPQHF. The CDR3 DNA sequence: TGTGCCAGCACAGGGTACACAGGGAATCAGCCCCAGCATTTT.

By share of the sample, this clone is medium-sized. CDR3 coding DNA: TGTGCCAGCAGCGGGCACAGGGGGGATCTTGCAGCTTTCTTT. It codes for CASSGHRGDLAAFF. The chain links TRBV11-3 to TRBJ1-1; 8 bases are shared with TRBD1. Germline CDR1 reads SGHNT; CDR2 reads YENEEA. V was clipped by 5 bases and J by 10 bases; unmatched bases: 12. The length of the CDR3 is 14 residues.

This clone was detected once. This sequence joins TRBV19 and TRBJ1-3, with D hard to call. The CDR3 runs to 15 residues. The ends were cut back, 6 bases at V and 0 bases at J, with 12 bases in the middle. Germline-derived CDR1 and CDR2 are LNHDA and SQIVND (reference sequence). In nucleotides, the CDR3 is TGTGCCAGTAGGAAATACAGTGCCTCTGGAAACACCATATATTTT. As protein: CASRKYSASGNTIYF.

V and J are TRBV30 and TRBJ2-7; possibly TRBD1 for D (5 bases). CDR3 length equals 11 residues. The V and J ends lost 2 bases and 7 bases respectively, with 9 bases between them. Germline CDR1 GTSNPN, CDR2 SVGIG (reference sequence). The CDR3 bases are TGTGCCTGGAGTCCAGGGCGGGAGCAGTACTTC. It codes for CAWSPGREQYF.

The chain combines TRBV30 with TRBJ2-3, with TRBD2 matching over 13 bases. Per germline, CDR1 GTSNPN and CDR2 SVGIG (reference sequence). CDR3 size: 14 residues. With V trimmed by 5 bases and J by 9 bases, 8 bases remained unmatched. CDR3 in amino acids: CAWAFGTSGITQYF. The CDR3 DNA reads as TGTGCCTGGGCCTTCGGGACTAGCGGGATCACGCAGTATTTT.

The chain uses TRBV19 and TRBJ1-4; D is unclear. The CDR3 is 15 residues long. The V and J ends lost 5 bases and 0 bases respectively, with 10 bases between them. Germline assignment: CDR1 LNHDA and CDR2 SQIVND (reference sequence). The CDR3 loop reads CASSRVGATNEKLFF. The CDR3 bases are TGTGCCAGTAGTCGGGTAGGAGCAACTAATGAAAAACTGTTTTTT.

In this sample, this clone turned up a few times. V is TRBV11-3 and J is TRBJ1-1; D is possibly TRBD1 (6 bases). The ends were cut back, 3 bases at V and 4 bases at J, with 18 bases in the middle. The CDR3 length is 16 residues. Germline CDR1 reads SGHNT; CDR2 reads YENEEA. The DNA of the CDR3 is TGTGCCAGCAGCTTGAGTCGTAAGGGCAGGGGCACTGAAGCTTTCTTT. This encodes CASSLSRKGRGTEAFF. The variable domain in full, completed from reference TRBV11-3 and TRBJ1-1, reads EAGVVQSPRYKIIEKKQPVAFWCNPISGHNTLYWYLQNLGQGPELLIRYENEEAVDDSQLPKDRFSAERLKGVDSTLKIQPAELGDSAVYLCASSLSRKGRGTEAFFGQGTRLTVV.

This clone appeared a few times. The chain joins TRBV6-8 to TRBJ2-7; TRBD2 matches at 11 bases. The CDR3 runs to 15 residues. Trimming removed 2 bases from V and 5 bases from J; junction bases left unmatched: 5. CDR1 and CDR2 (germline): MNHGY, SAAAGT. CDR3 coding DNA: TGTGCCAGCAGTTACCTGACTAGCGGGGTCGACGAGCAGTACTTC. It codes for CASSYLTSGVDEQYF.

The chain links TRBV11-3 to TRBJ2-1, with D possibly called TRBD1 or TRBD2 (5 bases each). V was trimmed by 1 base and J by 8 bases, leaving 12 bases between them. Per the germline V gene, CDR1 is SGHNT and CDR2 is YENEEA. This CDR3 has 14 amino acids. CDR3 protein: CASSLVWGSHEQFF. CDR3 nucleotide sequence: TGTGCCAGCAGCTTAGTGTGGGGGAGCCATGAGCAGTTCTTC.

This clone showed up just a few times. The junction and the germline gene differ at one end; a read error may be behind it. An ambiguous or unread base is present, and the residue it codes for is denoted X. This chain uses TRBV9 with TRBJ2-2; D not resolved. This CDR3 is 12 amino acids long. CDR1 and CDR2 (germline): SGDLS, YYNGEE. The CDR3 DNA sequence: TGTGYCAGCAGTGCTGGCTCCGGGGAGCTGTTTTTT. Amino acids: CXSSAGSGELFF.

The V call is TRBV7-1, the J call TRBJ2-7; tentatively, D is TRBD2 (8 bases). TRBV7-1 is designated an ORF whose function remains uncertain. Deletions cut 5 bases from V and 6 bases from J, with 14 bases between. The CDR3 sequence is 13 residues long. The CDR3 is CASSATGTSEQYF. For the CDR3, the DNA is TGTGCCAGCAGCGCGACAGGGACTAGCGAGCAGTACTTC.

This clone has more than one count but fewer than ten. One end of the junction does not line up with germline, which may come from a read error. The chain joins TRBV6-8 to TRBJ1-1; D not resolved. Germline V lookup: CDR1 MNHGY, CDR2 SAAAGT. The CDR3 totals 13 residues. CDR3 DNA sequence: TGTGCCATCAGTGACTTGGGTGGCACTGAAGCTTTCTTT. It codes for CAISDLGGTEAFF.

The chain recombines TRBV5-1 with TRBJ2-7; TRBD1 is a possible D gene (6 bases). CDR1 and CDR2 (germline): SGHRS, YFSETQ. V lost 4 bases to trimming and J lost 6 bases, with 23 bases between them. This CDR3 contains 16 residues. This CDR3 is CASSLTYRTAQGEQYF. CDR3 DNA: TGCGCCAGCAGCCTGACCTATAGGACAGCCCAGGGCGAGCAGTACTTC. The variable domain in full, with the rest retrieved from reference TRBV5-1 and TRBJ2-7, is KAGVTQTPRYLIKTRGQQVTLSCSPISGHRSVSWYQQTPGQGLQFLFEYFSETQRNKGNFPGRFSGRQFSNSRSEMNVSTLELGDSALYLCASSLTYRTAQGEQYFGPGTRLTVT.

The V and J genes are TRBV9 and TRBJ1-1; D remains unclear. The CDR3 loop spans 13 amino acids. V lost 5 bases to trimming and J lost 0 bases, with 8 bases between them. The germline gives CDR1 SGDLS, CDR2 YYNGEE. Written as DNA, the CDR3 is TGTGCCAGCAGTGAAATCGTGAACACTGAAGCTTTCTTT. Its translation is CASSEIVNTEAFF.

This clone is medium-sized (0.01 to 0.1%). At one end, the junction sequence differs from germline, possibly due to a read error. The rearrangement uses TRBV6-8 and TRBJ1-2; D unresolved. The CDR3 contains 14 residues. Germline CDR1 is MNHGY and CDR2 is SAAAGT. The CDR3: CASSFGGIGYGYTF. For the CDR3, the DNA is TGTGCCAGTAGTTTTGGAGGGATAGGCTATGGCTACACCTTC.

The gene calls are TRBV11-3 and TRBJ1-1, with a possible D match to TRBD1 (6 bases). The ends were cut back, 3 bases at V and 1 base at J, with 9 bases in the middle. Per the germline V gene, CDR1 is SGHNT and CDR2 is YENEEA. The CDR3 sequence is 14 residues long. The CDR3 reads CASSFSRGNTEAFF. The CDR3 DNA sequence: TGTGCCAGCAGCTTTTCCAGGGGGAACACTGAAGCTTTCTTT.

By sample fraction, this clone is medium-sized. The rearrangement joins TRBV2 to TRBJ2-3; D is undetermined. Trimming shortened V by 8 bases and J by 4 bases, and 16 bases separated the two germline ends. The CDR3 consists of 14 residues. Per the germline V gene, CDR1 is SNHLY and CDR2 is FYNNEI. As DNA, the CDR3 is TGTGCCAGCCTGGTCGAAGGGCTTGCAGATACGCAGTATTTT. As protein: CASLVEGLADTQYF.